This is a list of T cell receptor beta chains from one sample in a study of regulatory T cells in long-lasting Graves disease. Each CDR3 protein is one row after TCRdb ran MiXCR on the multiplex PCR reads. The table records over 300,000 distinct CDR3 sequences, about 20% of them present only once. This specimen was peripheral blood mononuclear cells (PBMCs), taken when the disease was refractory, from a patient treated with antithyroid drugs. The receptors shown here come from a female donor with Graves disease. CDR3s include the opening cysteine and the closing phenylalanine or tryptophan. A D gene is named only where the DNA matches it firmly. The size entry is marked missing in some rows and otherwise reads once, few, many or a size class.

TRBJ2-5	TRBD2	TRBV20-1	many	CSARGFSGRGETQYF	TGCAGTGCTAGAGGATTTAGCGGGAGAGGAGAGACCCAGTACTTC
TRBJ1-5	.	TRBV7-9	few	CASSHGRGYSNQPQHF	TGTGCCAGCAGCCACGGACGGGGTTATAGCAATCAGCCCCAGCATTTT
TRBJ2-2	.	TRBV7-9	few	CASSFSGNTGELFF	TGTGCCAGCAGCTTCTCGGGAAACACCGGGGAGCTGTTTTTT
TRBJ2-1	.	TRBV29-1	.	CSVDTDEQFF	TGCAGCGTTGACACAGATGAGCAGTTCTTC
TRBJ2-7	.	TRBV28	.	CASSLAPDSRYEQYF	TGTGCCAGCAGCTTGGCACCGGACAGCCGCTACGAGCAGTACTTC
TRBJ1-1	.	TRBV30	many	CAFRVNTEAFF	TGTGCCTTCAGGGTAAACACTGAAGCTTTCTTT
TRBJ1-4	.	TRBV3-1	.	CASSHFLRGQHEKLFF	TGTGCCAGCAGCCATTTCCTCAGGGGTCAACATGAAAAACTGTTTTTT
TRBJ2-2	TRBD2	TRBV11-1	.	CASSFLAGSRTGELFF	TGTGCCAGCAGCTTTCTAGCGGGATCTCGTACCGGGGAGCTGTTTTTT
TRBJ2-5	.	TRBV11-2	many	CASRRTDFRGELETQYF	TGTGCCAGCAGAAGAACCGACTTCAGGGGGGAGTTGGAGACCCAGTACTTC
TRBJ1-2	.	TRBV10-3	many	CAISESVDYGYTF	TGTGCCATCAGTGAGAGCGTCGACTATGGCTACACCTTC
TRBJ2-7	.	TRBV28	many	CASSLGVSWYPEDEQYF	TGTGCCAGCAGTTTAGGCGTCAGCTGGTATCCTGAGGACGAGCAGTACTTC
TRBJ2-1	TRBD1	TRBV6-2/TRBV6-3	.	CASSDNYRGSGNEQFF	TGTGCCAGCAGTGACAACTACAGGGGCTCAGGGAATGAGCAGTTCTTC
TRBJ2-7	.	TRBV28	many	CASSYRGKLYEQYF	TGTGCCAGCAGTTACCGGGGAAAATTATACGAGCAGTACTTC
TRBJ2-5	.	TRBV24-1	few	CVTSEGRGIQETQYF	TGTGTCACCAGTGAGGGAAGGGGCATCCAAGAGACCCAGTACTTC
TRBJ2-7	TRBD1	TRBV12-3/TRBV12-4	many	CASSLSGTGGGGEQYF	TGTGCCAGCAGTTTAAGCGGGACAGGGGGCGGGGGTGAGCAGTACTTC
TRBJ2-3	.	TRBV29-1	few	CSVARTDTQYF	TGCAGCGTAGCGAGGACAGATACGCAGTATTTT
TRBJ2-5	TRBD1	TRBV24-1	many	CATSDRVGGEETQYF	TGTGCCACCAGTGACCGCGTAGGGGGCGAAGAGACCCAGTACTTC
TRBJ2-7	TRBD2	TRBV28	many	CASSLGTRYLEQYF	TGTGCCAGCAGTCTAGGGACTAGATATCTCGAGCAGTACTTC
TRBJ2-5	TRBD1	TRBV12-5	many	CASAPTGTGSTQYF	TGTGCTAGTGCCCCAACCGGGACAGGGTCGACCCAGTACTTC
TRBJ1-1	.	TRBV6-2/TRBV6-3	.	CASSEALQVNTEAFF	TGTGCCAGCAGTGAGGCATTACAAGTGAACACTGAAGCTTTCTTT
TRBJ1-6	.	TRBV7-2	many	CASSLVVGGRSSYNSPLHF	TGTGCCAGCAGCTTAGTGGTCGGCGGCCGGAGCTCCTATAATTCACCCCTCCACTTT
TRBJ2-5	.	TRBV20-1	.	CSGTLAGSQETQYF	TGCAGTGGAACCCTAGCTGGAAGTCAAGAGACCCAGTACTTC
TRBJ2-5	.	TRBV5-6	many	CASGEGGETQYF	TGTGCCAGCGGGGAGGGGGGAGAGACCCAGTACTTC
TRBJ1-5	.	TRBV27	many	CASSLFPTSNQPQHF	TGTGCCAGCAGTTTATTCCCTACTAGCAATCAGCCCCAGCATTTT